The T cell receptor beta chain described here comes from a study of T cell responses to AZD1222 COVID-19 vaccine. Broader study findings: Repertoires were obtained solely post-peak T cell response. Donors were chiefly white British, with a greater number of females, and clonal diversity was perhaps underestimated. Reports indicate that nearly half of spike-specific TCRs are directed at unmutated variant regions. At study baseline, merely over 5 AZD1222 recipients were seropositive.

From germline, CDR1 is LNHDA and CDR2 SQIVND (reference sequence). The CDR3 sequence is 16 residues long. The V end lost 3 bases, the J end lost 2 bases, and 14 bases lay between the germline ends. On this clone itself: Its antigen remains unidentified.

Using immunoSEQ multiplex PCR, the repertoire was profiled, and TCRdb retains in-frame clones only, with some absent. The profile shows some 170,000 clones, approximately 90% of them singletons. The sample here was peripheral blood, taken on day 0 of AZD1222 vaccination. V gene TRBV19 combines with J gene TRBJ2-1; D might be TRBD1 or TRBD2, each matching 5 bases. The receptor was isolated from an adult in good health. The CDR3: CASSIGTWSTYNEQFF. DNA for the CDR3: TGTGCCAGTAGTATTGGGACGTGGTCAACCTACAATGAGCAGTTCTTC.